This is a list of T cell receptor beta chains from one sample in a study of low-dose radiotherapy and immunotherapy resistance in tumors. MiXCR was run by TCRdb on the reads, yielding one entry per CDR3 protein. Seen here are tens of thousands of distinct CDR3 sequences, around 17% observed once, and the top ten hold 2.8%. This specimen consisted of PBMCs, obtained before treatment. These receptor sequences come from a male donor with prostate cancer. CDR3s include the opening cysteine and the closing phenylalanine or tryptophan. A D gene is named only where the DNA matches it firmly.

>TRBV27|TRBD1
CASRGSTGGPILTGELFF
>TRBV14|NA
CASSPDGWGYEQYF
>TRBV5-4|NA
CASTKPNTGELFF
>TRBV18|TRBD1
CASSPRGSNTEAFF
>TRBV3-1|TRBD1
CASSQRDRTSPLHF
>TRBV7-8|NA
CASTPGLGRNEQFF
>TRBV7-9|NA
CASSSRTGNSPLHF
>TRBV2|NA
CASSEAGVGTDTQYF
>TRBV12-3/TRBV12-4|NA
CASSLGRDSGANVLTF
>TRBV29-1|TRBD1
CSANRDSYGYTF
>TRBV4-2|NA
CASSQTGDYGYTF
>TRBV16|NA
CASTPHLRADSYNEQFF
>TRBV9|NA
CASSVGGTLTTEAFF
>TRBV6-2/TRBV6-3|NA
CASGISRGQYF
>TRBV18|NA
CASSQDNYEQYF
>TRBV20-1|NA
CSAIPGGRHTGELFF
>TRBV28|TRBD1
CASSETGGSAKNIQYF
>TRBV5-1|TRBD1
CASSIRTGHDSPLHF
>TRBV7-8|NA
CASSLGTGIETQYF
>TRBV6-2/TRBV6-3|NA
CASSVSETEAFF
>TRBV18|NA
CASSPEGETQYF
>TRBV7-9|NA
CASPSGASRDTDTQYF
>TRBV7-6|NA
CATRRGGGGTEAFF
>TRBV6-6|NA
CASSYAQGMTYEQYF
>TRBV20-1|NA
CSARDDLRDNQPQHF
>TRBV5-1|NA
CASRSLEAGSGGPQHF
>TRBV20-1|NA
CSANALPLGEQYF
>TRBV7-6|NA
CASSHGVGEQYF
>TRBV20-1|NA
CSVTGGSGYTYEQYF
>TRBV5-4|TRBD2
CASSLGLAGGMGVYEQFF
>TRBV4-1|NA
CASSQPAEVPDTQYF
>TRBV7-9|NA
CASSPHLKNTEAFF
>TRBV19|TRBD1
CASSRGDRSTEAFF
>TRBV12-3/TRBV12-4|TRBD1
CASRGQGAGSPLHF
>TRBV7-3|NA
CASSLTPGHGYTF
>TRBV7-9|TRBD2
CASTLLGAGYNEQFF
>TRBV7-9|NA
CASSPAVNEQFF
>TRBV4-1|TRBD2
CASSHRLAGDQPDSTDTQYF
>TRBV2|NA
CASSEYPASTDTQYF
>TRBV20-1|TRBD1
CSASDDRGPSQETQYF
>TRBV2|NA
CASSEHRPNQPQHF
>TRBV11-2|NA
CASSLVSVSWDEQYF
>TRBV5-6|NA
CASSLASWGGASF
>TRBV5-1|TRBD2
CASRPAGPQETQYF
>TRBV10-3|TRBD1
CAISEGTAYIYEQYF
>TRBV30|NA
CAWKIGGTSYEQYF
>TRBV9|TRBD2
CASRKGTSGSNEQFF
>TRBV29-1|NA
CSVAGGPYNEQFF
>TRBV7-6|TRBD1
CASSSRTGNYNEQFF
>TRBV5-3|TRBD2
CASSLQAGGETQYF
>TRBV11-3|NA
CASSSHGGSVEQFF
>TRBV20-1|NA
CSARRTKLNGELFF
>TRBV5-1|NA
CASSLGTGPEGYTF